This record concerns one T cell receptor (beta chain) sequence. Antigen specificity is unknown. Possible read error: a much larger clone is one base away. Breast cancer patients provided tissue from their axillary draining lymph nodes. The data were obtained in a study of breast tumors, draining lymph nodes, adjacent tissues. Trimming removed 1 base from V and 4 bases from J; junction bases left unmatched: 7. The CDR3 sequence is 17 residues long. CDR1 and CDR2 (germline): MGHRA, YSYEKL. Study-wide results and limits: Tumor TCR diversity was below lymph nodes but above nontumor tissue. The data were judged consistent with most tumor T cells coming from lymph node and expanding in tumor. The lymph node origin of tumor T cells was framed as consistent with a hypothesis, not demonstrated.

TCRdb ran MiXCR on the multiplex PCR reads and lists one entry per CDR3 protein. The sample consists of about 80,000 distinct CDR3 sequences, approximately 20% of them appearing once. The sequence derives from a female donor with breast cancer. Some clones in this sample may be carry-over from other donors' samples. This chain links TRBV4-1 with TRBJ2-2; TRBD2 matches 9 bases. Sample: axillary lymph node tissue. CDR3 protein: CASSQGGAGGSTGELFF. CDR3 DNA sequence: TGCGCCAGCAGCCAAGGGGGAGCGGGAGGAAGCACCGGGGAGCTGTTTTTT.